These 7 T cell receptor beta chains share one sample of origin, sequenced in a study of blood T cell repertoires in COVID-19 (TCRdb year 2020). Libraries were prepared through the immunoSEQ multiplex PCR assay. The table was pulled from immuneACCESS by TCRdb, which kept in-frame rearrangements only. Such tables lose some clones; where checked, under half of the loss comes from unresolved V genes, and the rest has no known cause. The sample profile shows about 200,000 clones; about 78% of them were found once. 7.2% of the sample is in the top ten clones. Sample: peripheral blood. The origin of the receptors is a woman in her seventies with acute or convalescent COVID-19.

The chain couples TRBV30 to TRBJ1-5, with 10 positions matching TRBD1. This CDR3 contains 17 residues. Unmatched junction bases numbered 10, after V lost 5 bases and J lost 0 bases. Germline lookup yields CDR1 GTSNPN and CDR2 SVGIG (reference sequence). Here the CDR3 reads CAWGTGAFGYSNQPQHF. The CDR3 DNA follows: TGTGCCTGGGGGACAGGGGCCTTCGGCTATAGCAATCAGCCCCAGCATTTT.

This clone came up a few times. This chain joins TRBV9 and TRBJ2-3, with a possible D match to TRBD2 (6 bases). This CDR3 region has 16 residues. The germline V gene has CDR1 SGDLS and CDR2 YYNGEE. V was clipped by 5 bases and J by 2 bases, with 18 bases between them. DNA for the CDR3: TGTGCCAGCAGTCCCGGGGTAGCGGTATCCACAGATACGCAGTATTTT. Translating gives CASSPGVAVSTDTQYF.

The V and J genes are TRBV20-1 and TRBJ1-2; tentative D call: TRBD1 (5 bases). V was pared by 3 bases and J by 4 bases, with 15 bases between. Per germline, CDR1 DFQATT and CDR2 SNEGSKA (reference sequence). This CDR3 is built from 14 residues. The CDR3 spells CSASSGLGPYGYTF. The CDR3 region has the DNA TGCAGTGCTAGTTCAGGGCTCGGGCCCTATGGCTACACCTTC.

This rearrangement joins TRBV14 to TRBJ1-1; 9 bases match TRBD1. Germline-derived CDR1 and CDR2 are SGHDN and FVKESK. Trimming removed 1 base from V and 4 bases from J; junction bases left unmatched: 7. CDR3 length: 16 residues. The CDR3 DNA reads TGTGCCAGCAGCCAAGGGACAGGGGTCTTCGGCACTGAAGCTTTCTTT. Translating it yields CASSQGTGVFGTEAFF.

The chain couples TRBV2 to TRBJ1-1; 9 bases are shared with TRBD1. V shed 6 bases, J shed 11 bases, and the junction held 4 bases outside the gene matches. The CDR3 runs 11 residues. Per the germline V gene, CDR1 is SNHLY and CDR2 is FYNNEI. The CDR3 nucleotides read TGTGCCAGCAGGGGACAGGGCTGGGCTTTCTTT. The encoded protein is CASRGQGWAFF.

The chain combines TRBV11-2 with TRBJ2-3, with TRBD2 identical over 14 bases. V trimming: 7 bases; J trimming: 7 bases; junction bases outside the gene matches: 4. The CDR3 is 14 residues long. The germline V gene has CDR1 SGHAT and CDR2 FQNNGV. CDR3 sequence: CASTGLAGGYTQYF. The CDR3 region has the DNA TGTGCCAGCACCGGACTAGCGGGGGGCTATACGCAGTATTTT.

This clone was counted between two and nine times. The CDR3 region is CASSREGGANYGYTF. The CDR3 nucleotides read TGCGCCAGCAGCCGGGAAGGGGGAGCTAACTATGGCTACACCTTC. The chain carries TRBV5-1 and TRBJ1-2; a possible D gene is TRBD1 (6 bases). V was trimmed by 4 bases and J by 0 bases, leaving 13 bases between them. The CDR3 sequence is 15 residues long. The germline V gene has CDR1 SGHRS and CDR2 YFSETQ.